These 20 T cell receptor beta chains share one sample of origin, sequenced in a study of T cells in narcolepsy. Profiled with immunoSEQ multiplex PCR; TCRdb holds only in-frame clones, not every one. The data contain tens of thousands of clones, almost 85% of them singletons. Input material: memory (CD45RA-) CD4+ T cells from blood. The receptors come from a human donor in good health.

This chain uses TRBV27 with TRBJ2-1, with a tentative D call TRBD2 (5 bases). Germline assignment: CDR1 MNHEY and CDR2 SMNVEV (reference sequence). Trimming cost V 4 bases and J 10 bases, with 8 bases left between them. The CDR3 extends over 11 amino acids. DNA for the CDR3: TGTGCCAGCAGTTCTCCGGGGGAGCAGTTCTTC. It encodes CASSSPGEQFF.

This sequence joins TRBV10-2 and TRBJ1-3, with D unclear. The ends were cut back, 6 bases at V and 0 bases at J, with 15 bases in the middle. The CDR3 is 16 amino acids. Per the germline V gene, CDR1 is WSHSY and CDR2 is SAAADI. As DNA, the CDR3 is TGCGCCAGCAGCGTCCTGCCTGCCGCCTCTGGAAACACCATATATTTT. Protein sequence: CASSVLPAASGNTIYF.

The V call is TRBV27, the J call TRBJ2-5, with no clear D. V was clipped by 8 bases and J by 4 bases, with 14 bases between them. Germline V gene data show CDR1 as MNHEY and CDR2 as SMNVEV (reference sequence). CDR3 length equals 13 residues. CDR3 DNA: TGTGCCAGCCGCCGGTCCCCCCGAGAGACCCAGTACTTC. Residues: CASRRSPRETQYF.

This clone was picked up one time. The V and J genes are TRBV4-2 and TRBJ2-7; D is uncertain. The germline V gene encodes CDR1 LGHNA and CDR2 YNFKEQ. The germline V and J ends were trimmed by 4 bases and 2 bases, with 12 bases remaining between them. There are 14 residues in the CDR3. As DNA, the CDR3 is TGTGCCAGCAGCCCCCAAGCCGGCACCTACGAGCAGTACTTC. Its protein is CASSPQAGTYEQYF.

This chain joins TRBV6-6 and TRBJ2-5; 9 positions match TRBD2. The CDR3 consists of 15 residues. V trimming: 5 bases; J trimming: 4 bases; junction bases outside the gene matches: 8. Germline V gene sequence: CDR1 MNHNY, CDR2 SVGAGI (reference sequence). The CDR3 region is CASSGAGGPGETQYF. CDR3 sequence (DNA): TGTGCCAGCAGTGGGGCGGGAGGGCCCGGAGAGACCCAGTACTTC.

The rearrangement joins TRBV15 to TRBJ1-2; D is ambiguous. Per the germline V gene, CDR1 is LNHNV and CDR2 is YYDKDF (reference sequence). V was trimmed by 0 bases and J by 3 bases, leaving 5 bases between them. This CDR3 has 13 amino acids. In DNA form, the CDR3 reads TGTGCCACCAGCAGAGATTTGGACTATGGCTACACCTTC. Its translation is CATSRDLDYGYTF.

A few counts support this clone. The rearrangement joins TRBV7-9 to TRBJ2-2; a weak D match, TRBD1 (6 bases). Germline lookup yields CDR1 SEHNR and CDR2 FQNEAQ (reference sequence). This CDR3 has 14 residues. Trimming took off 5 bases at V and 5 bases at J, with 12 bases between the two ends. CDR3 nucleotide sequence: TGTGCCAGCAGCCGGGGACAACGGACCGGGGAGCTGTTTTTT. It codes for CASSRGQRTGELFF.

V is TRBV6-1 and J is TRBJ2-5; 7 bases agree with TRBD1. Germline-derived CDR1 and CDR2 are MNHNS and SASEGT. V shed 2 bases and J 3 bases; nucleotides not matched to a gene: 3. The CDR3 sequence is 14 residues long. CDR3 sequence reads: CASSEQDRKETQYF. The DNA of the CDR3 is TGTGCCAGCAGTGAACAGGACAGGAAAGAGACCCAGTACTTC.

The chain is built from TRBV28 and TRBJ2-7, with D possibly being TRBD1 (6 bases). From germline, CDR1 is MDHEN and CDR2 SYDVKM. The CDR3 covers 16 residues. The germline V and J ends were trimmed by 7 bases and 5 bases, with 24 bases remaining between them. The CDR3 nucleotides read TGTGCCAGCATCACCTCTACTGGGGGCAGGGCCCACGAGCAGTACTTC. The encoded protein is CASITSTGGRAHEQYF.

CDR3 sequence (DNA): TGCGCCAGCAGCTTGGAGGGGGCGCGAGATACGCAGTATTTT. The encoded protein is CASSLEGARDTQYF. This chain connects TRBV5-1 to TRBJ2-3; 7 nucleotides agree with TRBD1. The CDR3 is 14 amino acids. Germline V lookup: CDR1 SGHRS, CDR2 YFSETQ. Trimming took 0 bases from V and 5 from J; bases not matched to a gene: 3.

The rearrangement uses TRBV7-2 and TRBJ2-2; 9 bases agree with TRBD2. This CDR3 is 16 amino acids long. After removal of 5 bases from V and 2 bases from J, the junction contained 6 bases not matched to a gene. Germline CDR1 and CDR2: SGHTA and FQGNSA. The chain's CDR3 is CASSLRGGGNTGELFF. The CDR3 region has the DNA TGTGCCAGCAGCCTCCGCGGGGGGGGTAACACCGGGGAGCTGTTTTTT.

The V call is TRBV5-6, the J call TRBJ1-2; no clear D. CDR3 size: 14 residues. Germline V gene sequence: CDR1 SGHDT, CDR2 YYEEEE. Trimming pared 1 base from V and 4 bases from J, leaving 11 bases between. The CDR3 is CASSLTTSVYGYTF. The DNA for the CDR3 is TGTGCCAGCAGCTTGACTACCTCCGTCTATGGCTACACCTTC.

The V call is TRBV2, the J call TRBJ1-2, with TRBD1 as a possible D gene (6 bases). This CDR3 spans 13 amino acids. Deletions cut 2 bases from V and 5 bases from J, with 9 bases between. Germline lookup yields CDR1 SNHLY and CDR2 FYNNEI. The CDR3 spells CASSETGRYGYTF. DNA of the CDR3: TGTGCCAGCAGTGAAACAGGGCGATATGGCTACACCTTC.

The V call is TRBV4-3, the J call TRBJ1-5; D remains ambiguous. The germline CDR1 and CDR2 sequences are LGHNA and YSLEER. The CDR3 covers 16 residues. Trimming removed 2 bases from V and 2 bases from J, with 13 bases in between. The CDR3 is CASSQTPGPRNQPQHF. The CDR3, as DNA: TGCGCCAGCAGCCAAACGCCCGGGCCCCGCAATCAGCCCCAGCATTTT.

This clone was seen a single time. The chain employs TRBV19 and TRBJ1-5, with D unclear. Germline assignment: CDR1 LNHDA and CDR2 SQIVND (reference sequence). V shed 5 bases and J shed 8 bases, with 16 bases lying between them. The CDR3 runs to 14 residues. CDR3 protein: CASSDRGTQEPQHF. The CDR3 nucleotides read TGTGCCAGTAGTGACCGGGGAACTCAGGAGCCCCAGCATTTT.

This clone was recorded once. The chain uses TRBV6-5 and TRBJ1-5; D is possibly TRBD1 (5 bases). CDR3 length: 14 amino acids. Looked up from germline, CDR1 is MNHEY and CDR2 is SVGAGI. V lost 5 bases and J lost 6, with 14 bases in between. The chain's CDR3 is CASSELGRGQPQHF. Here the CDR3 DNA reads TGTGCCAGCAGTGAATTGGGAAGGGGTCAGCCCCAGCATTTT.

The CDR3, as DNA: TGCAGCGTTGAAGATTCAGAACAGGGTAATCGCGAGCAGTACTTC. Translation: CSVEDSEQGNREQYF. The rearrangement joins TRBV29-1 to TRBJ2-7, with D possibly matching TRBD1 (6 bases). V lost 0 bases, J lost 6 bases, and 18 bases lay in between. The CDR3 spans 15 residues. CDR1 SQVTM and CDR2 ANQGSEA come from the germline V gene.

The J gene is TRBJ2-7, the V gene TRBV6-1; 9 bases line up with TRBD2. Germline assignment: CDR1 MNHNS and CDR2 SASEGT. This CDR3 has 14 residues. The V and J ends lost 2 bases and 3 bases, in that order; junction bases with no gene match: 2. As DNA, the CDR3 is TGTGCCAGCAGTGAAAGCGGGAGGTACTACGAGCAGTACTTC. Translated, it gives CASSESGRYYEQYF.

The chain couples TRBV23-1 to TRBJ1-1; no firm D call. TRBV23-1 is identified as an open reading frame with a role that is uncertain. V was clipped by 4 bases and J by 7 bases, with 7 bases between them. The CDR3 has 11 residues. CDR3 nucleotide sequence: TGCGCCAGCAGTCTCGGGGTTGAAGCTTTCTTT. Translating gives CASSLGVEAFF.

V gene TRBV2 combines with J gene TRBJ2-6; TRBD1 is a possible D gene (6 bases). The CDR3 runs 13 residues. The germline V and J ends were trimmed by 6 bases and 4 bases, with 7 bases remaining between them. Germline V CDR1 and CDR2: SNHLY, FYNNEI. The CDR3 sequence is CASRDRGANVLTF. DNA for the CDR3: TGTGCCAGCAGAGACAGGGGGGCCAACGTCCTGACTTTC.